A single sample gave rise to the 18 T cell receptor beta chains below, sequenced in a study of technical replicates of blood from four donors. Some clones are missing from TCRdb's copy, which holds only in-frame ones; the method was immunoSEQ multiplex PCR. The sample has roughly 13,000 clones, just under 95% seen once. The specimen was PBMCs. These receptors all stem from a human donor in good health.

The J gene is TRBJ2-2, the V gene TRBV5-5, with 10 bases fitting TRBD2. From germline, CDR1 is SGHKS and CDR2 YYEKEE (reference sequence). The CDR3 spans 16 residues. V was pared by 4 bases and J by 0 bases, with 3 bases of the junction left unmatched. CDR3 sequence reads: CASSQGTSANTGELFF. The CDR3 DNA is TGTGCCAGCAGCCAGGGGACTAGCGCGAACACCGGGGAGCTGTTTTTT.

This chain connects TRBV9 to TRBJ2-3; 7 bases agree with TRBD1. This CDR3 comprises 20 residues. Trimming at V came to 0 bases and at J to 0 bases, leaving 16 bases not matched to a gene. The germline V gene encodes CDR1 SGDLS and CDR2 YYNGEE. The CDR3 bases are TGTGCCAGCAGCGTAGCTTCCCTACCGGGACAGTGGTCTAGCACAGATACGCAGTATTTT. This translates into CASSVASLPGQWSSTDTQYF.

For the CDR3, the DNA is TGTGCCAGCAGTGCTAAGTGGGCTAGCGGAAAGTACGAGCAGTACTTC. Protein: CASSAKWASGKYEQYF. The chain joins TRBV2 to TRBJ2-7, with 7 bases fitting TRBD2. The CDR3 length is 16 residues. The germline CDR1 and CDR2 sequences are SNHLY and FYNNEI. Trimming at V came to 4 bases and at J to 4 bases, leaving 13 bases not matched to a gene.

This sequence joins TRBV25-1 and TRBJ1-2; TRBD1 matches 7 bases. This CDR3 has 15 amino acids. CDR1 is MGHDK, CDR2 SYGVNS, per germline. The trim removed 1 base at V and 2 bases at J, leaving 4 bases unmatched. The CDR3 region has the DNA TGTGCCAGCAGTGAATGGGGACAGAGCAACTATGGCTACACCTTC. This translates into CASSEWGQSNYGYTF.

The V and J genes are TRBV19 and TRBJ2-7; 8 bases map to TRBD1. Germline V CDR1 and CDR2: LNHDA, SQIVND (reference sequence). This CDR3 is built from 14 residues. The junction had 6 bases not matched to a gene; V was cut back by 2 bases and J by 6 bases. CDR3 region: CASSISGGLGEQYF. The CDR3 nucleotides are TGTGCCAGTAGTATATCAGGGGGCTTGGGCGAGCAGTACTTC.

In this sample, this clone turned up a few times. The chain has TRBV5-6 and TRBJ2-3; tentatively, D is TRBD2 (6 bases). The germline V gene has CDR1 SGHDT and CDR2 YYEEEE. The V gene lost 3 bases and the J gene lost 5 bases, with 16 bases spanning the gap. The CDR3 totals 15 residues. CDR3 in DNA: TGTGCCAGCAGCTCGAATGGGCTAGCGTTAGATACGCAGTATTTT. It translates to CASSSNGLALDTQYF.

The sample holds a few counts of this clone. The chain combines TRBV27 with TRBJ2-7, with TRBD1 identical over 8 bases. The CDR3 contains 13 residues. Germline CDR1 is MNHEY and CDR2 is SMNVEV (reference sequence). V lost 5 bases, J lost 6 bases, and 6 bases stayed unmatched. CDR3 loop: CASSPTGAGEQYF. For the CDR3, the DNA is TGTGCCAGCAGTCCGACAGGGGCTGGCGAGCAGTACTTC.

In DNA form, the CDR3 reads TGCGCCAGCATGCCGGCGGGACTCACAGATACGCAGTATTTT. This translates into CASMPAGLTDTQYF. V and J are TRBV5-1 and TRBJ2-3; D might be TRBD2 (6 bases). The V end was cut by 6 bases, the J end by 2 bases, with 13 bases between. CDR1 is SGHRS and CDR2 is YFSETQ in the germline V gene. The CDR3 contains 14 residues. Filled out from reference TRBV5-1 and TRBJ2-3, the complete variable domain reads KAGVTQTPRYLIKTRGQQVTLSCSPISGHRSVSWYQQTPGQGLQFLFEYFSETQRNKGNFPGRFSGRQFSNSRSEMNVSTLELGDSALYLCASMPAGLTDTQYFGPGTRLTVL.

This chain uses TRBV5-4 with TRBJ2-1; TRBD2 agrees at 7 bases. Looked up from germline, CDR1 is SGHNT and CDR2 is YYREEE (reference sequence). V shed 3 bases and J 6 bases; nucleotides not matched to a gene: 9. The CDR3 contains 15 residues. CDR3 coding DNA: TGTGCCAGCAGCTGGGAAGCGGTAGCGGGCAATGAGCAGTTCTTC. Encoded protein: CASSWEAVAGNEQFF. Full variable domain (remainder filled in from reference TRBV5-4 and TRBJ2-1): ETGVTQSPTHLIKTRGQQVTLRCSSQSGHNTVSWYQQALGQGPQFIFQYYREEENGRGNFPPRFSGLQFPNYSSELNVNALELDDSALYLCASSWEAVAGNEQFFGPGTRLTVL.

This chain connects TRBV10-3 to TRBJ1-2, with D perhaps TRBD1 (6 bases). Germline lookup yields CDR1 ENHRY and CDR2 SYGVKD. Trimming took 0 bases from V and 8 from J, leaving 10 bases between them. The CDR3 extends over 13 amino acids. This chain's CDR3 is CAISESQGQGYTF. In nucleotides, the CDR3 is TGTGCCATCAGTGAGTCGCAGGGGCAAGGCTACACCTTC.

The rearrangement joins TRBV2 to TRBJ2-3; no clear D gene. Trimming removed 7 bases from V and 5 bases from J, with 7 bases in between. Germline CDR1 reads SNHLY; CDR2 reads FYNNEI. The CDR3 totals 11 residues. The CDR3 coding sequence is TGTGCCAGCAACTACCAAGATACGCAGTATTTT. Its protein product is CASNYQDTQYF.

The chain carries TRBV11-2 and TRBJ1-1, with D uncertain. V was clipped by 5 bases and J by 1 base, with 17 bases between them. Germline assignment: CDR1 SGHAT and CDR2 FQNNGV. This CDR3 region has 16 residues. This CDR3 is CASSLLGGRRNTEAFF. The DNA of the CDR3 is TGTGCCAGCAGCCTTTTGGGAGGTAGGCGGAACACTGAAGCTTTCTTT.

This chain links TRBV5-1 with TRBJ2-5, with D hard to call. The germline V gene encodes CDR1 SGHRS and CDR2 YFSETQ. The CDR3 sequence is 13 residues long. Trimming removed 1 base at V and 5 bases at J, with 9 bases between. The CDR3 loop reads CASSLLEQETQYF. CDR3 nucleotide sequence: TGCGCCAGCAGCTTGCTCGAACAGGAGACCCAGTACTTC.

The chain employs TRBV5-6 and TRBJ2-2, with D hard to call. V was shortened by 2 bases and J by 3 bases, with 8 bases between the two germline ends. CDR1 and CDR2 from the germline V gene are SGHDT and YYEEEE. The CDR3 is made up of 14 amino acids. Written as DNA, the CDR3 is TGTGCCAGCAGCTTTGGCCATTACACCGGGGAGCTGTTTTTT. Its translation: CASSFGHYTGELFF. The variable domain in full, with the rest retrieved from reference TRBV5-6 and TRBJ2-2, is DAGVTQSPTHLIKTRGQQVTLRCSPKSGHDTVSWYQQALGQGPQFIFQYYEEEERQRGNFPDRFSGHQFPNYSSELNVNALLLGDSALYLCASSFGHYTGELFFGEGSRLTVL.

The sample holds one count of this clone. V gene TRBV7-3 combines with J gene TRBJ2-5; D not resolved. The V end was cut by 0 bases, the J end by 7 bases, with 9 bases between. The CDR3 spans 13 residues. Germline V CDR1 and CDR2: SGHTA, FQGTGA. The CDR3 loop reads CASSLTGSRTQYF. The CDR3 nucleotides read TGTGCCAGCAGCTTAACCGGGTCGCGGACCCAGTACTTC. Together with reference TRBV7-3 and TRBJ2-5, the CDR3 gives the full variable domain: GAGVSQTPSNKVTEKGKYVELRCDPISGHTALYWYRQSLGQGPEFLIYFQGTGAADDSGLPNDRFFAVRPEGSVSTLKIQRTERGDSAVYLCASSLTGSRTQYFGPGTRLLVL.

The chain carries TRBV9 and TRBJ2-7, with D uncertain. Germline loops: CDR1 SGDLS, CDR2 YYNGEE. Trimming shortened V by 4 bases and J by 0 bases, and 8 bases separated the two germline ends. CDR3 length equals 13 residues. The CDR3 sequence: CASSPSGSYEQYF. The CDR3, as DNA: TGTGCCAGCAGCCCGAGTGGCTCCTACGAGCAGTACTTC.

In regard to this clone: At one end, the junction sequence differs from germline, possibly due to a read error. V usage is TRBV11-2 and J usage is TRBJ1-5; 7 bases are a match to TRBD1. CDR3 length: 15 amino acids. CDR1 and CDR2 from the germline V gene are SGHAT and FQNNGV. CDR3 DNA: TGTGCCAGCAGCCCCTCCGGAGGGGGCAATCAGCCCCAACATTTT. It is translated as CASSPSGGGNQPQHF.

This sequence joins TRBV5-4 and TRBJ2-7; 11 nucleotides match TRBD1. The CDR3 has 15 amino acids. The germline CDR1 and CDR2 sequences are SGHNT and YYREEE (reference sequence). V lost 4 bases and J lost 5; bases outside the gene matches: 8. CDR3 sequence reads: CASSDRDRGVDEQYF. The DNA for the CDR3 is TGTGCCAGCAGCGACCGGGACAGGGGGGTCGACGAGCAGTACTTC. Based on the CDR3 plus reference TRBV5-4 and TRBJ2-7, the full variable domain is ETGVTQSPTHLIKTRGQQVTLRCSSQSGHNTVSWYQQALGQGPQFIFQYYREEENGRGNFPPRFSGLQFPNYSSELNVNALELDDSALYLCASSDRDRGVDEQYFGPGTRLTVT.